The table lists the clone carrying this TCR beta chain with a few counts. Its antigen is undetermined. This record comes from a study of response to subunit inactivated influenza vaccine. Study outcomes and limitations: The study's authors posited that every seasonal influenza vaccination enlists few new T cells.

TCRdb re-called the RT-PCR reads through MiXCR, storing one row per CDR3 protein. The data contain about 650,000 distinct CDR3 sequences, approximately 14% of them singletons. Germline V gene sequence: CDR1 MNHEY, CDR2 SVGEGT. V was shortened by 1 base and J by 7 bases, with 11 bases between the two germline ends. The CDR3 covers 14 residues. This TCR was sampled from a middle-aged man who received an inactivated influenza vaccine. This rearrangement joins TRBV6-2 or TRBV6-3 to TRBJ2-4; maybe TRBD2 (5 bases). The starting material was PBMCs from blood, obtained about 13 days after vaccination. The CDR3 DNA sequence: TGTGCCAGCAGTTACTACGATCGGGGTAACATTCAGTACTTC. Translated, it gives CASSYYDRGNIQYF.